One and the same sample provided the 29 T cell receptor beta chains below, sequenced in a study of blood T cells in healthy people across ages. With a J-beta primer mix and a sample-barcoded 5' primer, a second PCR ran about 6 to 11 cycles. MiXCR was run by TCRdb on the 5' RACE reads, yielding one entry per CDR3 protein. The sample records some 1,500,000 distinct CDR3 sequences, about 45% being singletons. The sequenced sample was blood. All receptors come from a woman younger than 30 in good health.

This clonotype occurred a few times. This chain links TRBV7-3 with TRBJ1-2; tentatively, D is TRBD1 (6 bases). Germline values: CDR1 SGHTA, CDR2 FQGTGA. This CDR3 spans 13 amino acids. The V and J ends lost 3 bases and 6 bases respectively, with 11 bases between them. The DNA of the CDR3 is TGTGCCAGCAGCTTCAGGGGTGGAAATGGCTACACCTTC. Its translation is CASSFRGGNGYTF.

CDR3 in DNA: TGCAGTGCCGCGGGGACAGGGCCTGACCCTAACTATGGCTACACCTTC. It translates to CSAAGTGPDPNYGYTF. The chain uses TRBV20-1 and TRBJ1-2, with 9 bases lining up with TRBD1. Germline loops: CDR1 DFQATT, CDR2 SNEGSKA (reference sequence). Trimming cost V 6 bases and J 0 bases; bases outside gene matches: 11. The CDR3 has 16 amino acids.

About this clonotype itself: A much bigger clone sits one base away, suggesting this may be a read error. The chain employs TRBV6-5 and TRBJ2-6; D is unresolved. The germline gives CDR1 MNHEY, CDR2 SVGAGI. CDR3 length: 14 residues. The CDR3 region is CTSSASSGANVLTF. As DNA, the CDR3 is TGTACCAGCAGTGCGAGCTCTGGGGCCAACGTCCTGACTTTC.

The chain has TRBV6-5 and TRBJ2-2; D remains unclear. Germline assignment: CDR1 MNHEY and CDR2 SVGAGI. CDR3 length: 12 amino acids. The V end was cut by 7 bases, the J end by 5 bases, with 8 bases between. CDR3 sequence (DNA): TGTGCCAGCAAGCTCGTGACCGGGGAGCTGTTTTTT. It encodes CASKLVTGELFF.

This clonotype has a handful of counts. V gene TRBV30 combines with J gene TRBJ2-5; a possible D gene is TRBD1 (7 bases). This CDR3 has 15 amino acids. Trimming left V 2 bases short and J 2 bases short, with 15 bases between. The germline gives CDR1 GTSNPN, CDR2 SVGIG (reference sequence). The CDR3 reads CAWSWTGGLQETQYF. Here the CDR3 DNA reads TGTGCCTGGAGTTGGACAGGAGGACTACAAGAGACCCAGTACTTC.

About this clonotype: The junction differs from germline at one of its ends, possibly a read error. V is TRBV4-3 and J is TRBJ2-1, with D possibly being TRBD2 (5 bases). Germline V gene lookup returns CDR1 LGHNA and CDR2 YSLEER. There are 16 residues in the CDR3. This CDR3 is CAGSQERPPGYNEQFF. The CDR3 coding sequence is TGCGCCGGCAGCCAAGAGCGGCCCCCGGGTTATAATGAGCAGTTCTTC.

In this sample, this clonotype turned up a few times. The V call is TRBV7-2, the J call TRBJ2-3; perhaps TRBD1 as D (6 bases). V was shortened by 5 bases and J by 4 bases, with 10 bases between the two germline ends. Germline V gene data show CDR1 as SGHTA and CDR2 as FQGNSA. The CDR3 consists of 13 residues. The CDR3 sequence is CASSQQGSDTQYF. CDR3 nucleotide sequence: TGTGCCAGCAGCCAACAGGGTTCAGATACGCAGTATTTT. The full variable domain, completed using reference TRBV7-2 and TRBJ2-3, is GAGVSQSPSNKVTEKGKDVELRCDPISGHTALYWYRQSLGQGLEFLIYFQGNSAPDKSGLPSDRFSAERTGGSVSTLTIQRTQQEDSAVYLCASSQQGSDTQYFGPGTRLTVL.

This chain uses TRBV7-2 with TRBJ2-3, with a tentative D call TRBD1 (6 bases). V was shortened by 1 base and J by 2 bases, with 13 bases between the two germline ends. Per germline, CDR1 SGHTA and CDR2 FQGNSA. This CDR3 contains 16 residues. CDR3 sequence (DNA): TGTGCCAGCAGCTTAGTCACAGGGCTTCCCACAGATACGCAGTATTTT. Translating it yields CASSLVTGLPTDTQYF. Together with reference TRBV7-2 and TRBJ2-3, the CDR3 gives the full variable domain: GAGVSQSPSNKVTEKGKDVELRCDPISGHTALYWYRQSLGQGLEFLIYFQGNSAPDKSGLPSDRFSAERTGGSVSTLTIQRTQQEDSAVYLCASSLVTGLPTDTQYFGPGTRLTVL.

V and J are TRBV20-1 and TRBJ2-7; D remains unclear. The assigned J gene may be wrong: the sequence end matches TRBJ2-5 better. The germline V gene has CDR1 DFQATT and CDR2 SNEGSKA (reference sequence). The CDR3 extends over 14 amino acids. CDR3 amino acids: CSASEEGWLETQYF. Here the CDR3 DNA reads TGCAGTGCTAGCGAGGAAGGGTGGCTAGAGACCCAGTACTTC.

V and J are TRBV7-2 and TRBJ2-5; 11 nucleotides align to TRBD1. Losses at the gene ends were 5 bases for V and 5 bases for J; bases not matched to a gene: 7. This CDR3 contains 15 residues. Germline V CDR1 and CDR2: SGHTA, FQGNSA. CDR3 nucleotide sequence: TGTGCCAGCAGCCCCGGACAGGGGGCGGTTGAGACCCAGTACTTC. Translation gives CASSPGQGAVETQYF. Looking up the rest from reference TRBV7-2 and TRBJ2-5 gives the full variable domain: GAGVSQSPSNKVTEKGKDVELRCDPISGHTALYWYRQSLGQGLEFLIYFQGNSAPDKSGLPSDRFSAERTGGSVSTLTIQRTQQEDSAVYLCASSPGQGAVETQYFGPGTRLLVL.

This chain joins TRBV20-1 and TRBJ2-1; 14 bases agree with TRBD2. From germline, CDR1 is DFQATT and CDR2 SNEGSKA (reference sequence). CDR3 length: 19 residues. V lost 2 bases and J lost 0; bases outside the gene matches: 9. CDR3 sequence: CSARNPAGTSGSSYNEQFF. The CDR3 DNA is TGCAGTGCTAGAAACCCAGCCGGGACTAGCGGGAGCTCCTACAATGAGCAGTTCTTC.

The chain uses TRBV20-1 and TRBJ1-2; D gene ambiguous. The CDR3 loop spans 14 amino acids. The V gene's germline CDR1 is DFQATT and CDR2 SNEGSKA (reference sequence). The V gene lost 2 bases and the J gene lost 4 bases, with 14 bases spanning the gap. CDR3 DNA sequence: TGCAGTGCTAGATGGCAGGAGAATCCCTATGGCTACACCTTC. It yields the protein CSARWQENPYGYTF.

The CDR3 DNA sequence: TGTGCCAGCAGTTTCTCATTGAGAAATAGCAATCAGCCCCAGCATTTT. Protein sequence: CASSFSLRNSNQPQHF. V is TRBV12-3 or TRBV12-4 and J is TRBJ1-5; D remains unclear. Between the trimmed V and J ends, which lost 3 bases and 0 bases, there was a span of 12 bases. This CDR3 comprises 16 residues.

V gene TRBV4-3 combines with J gene TRBJ1-1, with D possibly TRBD1 on 6 matching bases. Germline V CDR1 and CDR2: LGHNA, YSLEER. This CDR3 region has 15 residues. V gave up 0 bases and J gave up 5 bases, with 13 bases separating them. CDR3 protein: CASSQDSRGRTEAFF. The CDR3 DNA follows: TGCGCCAGCAGCCAAGATAGCCGGGGGCGAACTGAAGCTTTCTTT.

This clonotype was recorded many times. The chain combines TRBV6-5 with TRBJ1-2, with a weak D call TRBD1 (5 bases). Germline V gives CDR1 MNHEY, CDR2 SVGAGI. Trimming removed 7 bases at V and 5 bases at J, with 20 bases between. The CDR3 runs 15 residues. Here the CDR3 reads CASTPQTASLYGYTF. As DNA, the CDR3 is TGTGCCAGCACCCCGCAGACAGCGAGTTTATATGGCTACACCTTC.

The chain employs TRBV2 and TRBJ2-3, with a weak D call TRBD2 (6 bases). The CDR3 runs 15 residues. V lost 5 bases and J 2 bases, leaving 14 bases between the germline ends. Germline CDR1 and CDR2: SNHLY and FYNNEI. CDR3 in amino acids: CASSRLTGVTDTQYF. CDR3 sequence (DNA): TGTGCCAGCAGTCGTCTAACGGGGGTCACAGATACGCAGTATTTT.

The rearrangement joins TRBV29-1 to TRBJ2-7, with D unclear. V shed 8 bases and J shed 4 bases, with 21 bases lying between them. Germline lookup yields CDR1 SQVTM and CDR2 ANQGSEA. This CDR3 is built from 14 residues. The CDR3 DNA sequence: TGCAGCCCCCCTTCGGGCCGGAACCTTTACGAGCAGTACTTC. This encodes CSPPSGRNLYEQYF.

The V call is TRBV20-1, the J call TRBJ2-3; TRBD2 matches 13 bases. Germline V lookup: CDR1 DFQATT, CDR2 SNEGSKA (reference sequence). This CDR3 spans 14 amino acids. V gave up 6 bases and J gave up 4 bases; unmatched junction bases: 4. The CDR3 coding sequence is TGCAGTGCAAAACTAGCGGGGGGGGCAGATACGCAGTATTTT. Translated, it gives CSAKLAGGADTQYF.

This sequence joins TRBV10-3 and TRBJ2-1; 7 nucleotides align to TRBD2. The junction had 7 bases not matched to a gene; V was cut back by 11 bases and J by 3 bases. The germline CDR1 and CDR2 sequences are ENHRY and SYGVKD. The CDR3 has 13 amino acids. The CDR3 is CASTAGDYNEQFF. As DNA, the CDR3 is TGTGCCTCGACGGCGGGAGACTACAATGAGCAGTTCTTC.

J is TRBJ2-5 and V is TRBV11-2; a possible D gene is TRBD2 (6 bases). Trimming stripped 1 base from V and 5 bases from J, with 14 bases between. The germline V gene encodes CDR1 SGHAT and CDR2 FQNNGV. The CDR3 is 15 residues long. In DNA form, the CDR3 reads TGTGCCAGCAGCTTAGGAGTGCGGGGTAGGGAGACCCAGTACTTC. Its translation is CASSLGVRGRETQYF.

This clonotype was found a few times. The chain links TRBV25-1 to TRBJ2-1; D tentatively fits TRBD1 or TRBD2 (5 bases each). Trimming left V 6 bases short and J 4 bases short, with 25 bases between. The CDR3 contains 18 residues. Germline V CDR1 and CDR2: MGHDK, SYGVNS. The CDR3 region is CASSDPGPGRVRYNEQFF. DNA of the CDR3: TGTGCCAGCAGCGATCCGGGCCCGGGACGAGTGAGGTACAATGAGCAGTTCTTC.

The V gene is TRBV4-3, the J gene TRBJ2-7, with 8 bases lining up with TRBD1. In germline, CDR1 is LGHNA, CDR2 YSLEER. The CDR3 is 15 residues long. V was pared by 3 bases and J by 7 bases, with 11 bases of the junction left unmatched. CDR3 DNA: TGCGCCAGCAGCCAGAGACTAAACAGGGGGAGAGAGCAGTACTTC. It encodes CASSQRLNRGREQYF.

The sample holds a few counts of this clonotype. The V and J genes are TRBV9 and TRBJ1-1; D uncertain. This CDR3 has 15 amino acids. CDR1 SGDLS and CDR2 YYNGEE come from the germline V gene. Trimming removed 0 bases at V and 0 bases at J, with 9 bases between. The CDR3 DNA reads as TGTGCCAGCAGCGTAGGAAATCAGATGAACACTGAAGCTTTCTTT. Translated, it gives CASSVGNQMNTEAFF.

This clonotype was seen more than once but under ten times. The chain employs TRBV7-2 and TRBJ2-1; D is unclear. Looked up from germline, CDR1 is SGHTA and CDR2 is FQGNSA. V was pared by 3 bases and J by 8 bases, with 17 bases between. The CDR3 extends over 15 amino acids. The CDR3, as DNA: TGTGCCAGCAGCTTGGTTGGATTAGAAAGCTATGAGCAGTTCTTC. Protein: CASSLVGLESYEQFF.

The chain joins TRBV30 to TRBJ1-5; D not certain. The germline V gene has CDR1 GTSNPN and CDR2 SVGIG (reference sequence). The CDR3 runs 13 residues. V was clipped by 2 bases and J by 5 bases, with 10 bases between them. CDR3: CAWSIADDQPQHF. The CDR3 DNA is TGTGCCTGGAGTATAGCGGATGATCAGCCCCAGCATTTT.

This chain joins TRBV5-4 and TRBJ2-1; 10 positions match TRBD2. CDR1 SGHNT and CDR2 YYREEE come from the germline V gene (reference sequence). The V gene end was trimmed by 4 bases and the J gene end by 1 base; junction bases not matched to a gene: 5. The length of the CDR3 is 16 residues. CDR3 sequence: CASSGLAGVSYNEQFF. CDR3 nucleotide sequence: TGTGCCAGCAGCGGTCTAGCGGGGGTTTCCTACAATGAGCAGTTCTTC.

This clonotype appeared a few times. The chain has TRBV20-1 and TRBJ1-2; no clear D. The germline CDR1 and CDR2 sequences are DFQATT and SNEGSKA (reference sequence). The V gene lost 1 base and the J gene lost 8 bases, with 17 bases spanning the gap. This CDR3 is 14 amino acids long. This chain's CDR3 is CSARVRAASLGYTF. CDR3 nucleotide sequence: TGCAGTGCTAGAGTGAGGGCGGCTTCACTGGGCTACACCTTC.

The rearrangement joins TRBV7-2 to TRBJ1-2, with a weak D call TRBD1 (6 bases). The CDR3 has 14 amino acids. V lost 1 base and J lost 3, with 9 bases in between. Germline-derived CDR1 and CDR2 are SGHTA and FQGNSA. The chain's CDR3 is CASSLVGGYYGYTF. The DNA for the CDR3 is TGTGCCAGCAGCTTAGTAGGGGGATACTATGGCTACACCTTC.

The chain has TRBV20-1 and TRBJ2-7; TRBD1 matches at 7 bases. V lost 1 base to trimming and J lost 6 bases; unmatched junction nucleotides: 3. Germline assignment: CDR1 DFQATT and CDR2 SNEGSKA (reference sequence). This CDR3 has 12 residues. Written as DNA, the CDR3 is TGCAGTGCTAGAGGACAGGGTGGCGAGCAGTACTTC. Translating gives CSARGQGGEQYF.